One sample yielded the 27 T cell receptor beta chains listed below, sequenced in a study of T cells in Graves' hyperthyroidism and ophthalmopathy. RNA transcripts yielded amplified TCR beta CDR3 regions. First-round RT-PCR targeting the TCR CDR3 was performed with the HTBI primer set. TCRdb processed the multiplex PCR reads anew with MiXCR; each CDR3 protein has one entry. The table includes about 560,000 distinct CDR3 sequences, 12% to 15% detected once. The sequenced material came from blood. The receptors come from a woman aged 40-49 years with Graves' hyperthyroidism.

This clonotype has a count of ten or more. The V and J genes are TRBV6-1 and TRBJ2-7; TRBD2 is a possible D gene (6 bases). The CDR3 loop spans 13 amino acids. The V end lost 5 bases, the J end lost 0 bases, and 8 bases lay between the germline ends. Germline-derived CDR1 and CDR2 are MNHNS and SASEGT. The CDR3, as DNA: TGTGCCAGCAGTTTGACTAGCTCCTACGAGCAGTACTTC. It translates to CASSLTSSYEQYF.

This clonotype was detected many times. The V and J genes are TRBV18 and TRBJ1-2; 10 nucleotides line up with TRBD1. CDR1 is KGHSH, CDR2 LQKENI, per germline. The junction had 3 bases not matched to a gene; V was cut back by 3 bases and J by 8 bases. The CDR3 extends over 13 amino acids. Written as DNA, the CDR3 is TGTGCCAGCTCACCGGGACAGGGGAAAGGCTACACCTTC. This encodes CASSPGQGKGYTF.

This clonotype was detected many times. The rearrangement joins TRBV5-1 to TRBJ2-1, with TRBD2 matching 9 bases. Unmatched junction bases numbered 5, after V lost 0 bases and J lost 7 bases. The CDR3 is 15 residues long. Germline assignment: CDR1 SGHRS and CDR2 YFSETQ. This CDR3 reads CASSLEGLASNEQFF. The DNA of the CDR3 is TGCGCCAGCAGCTTGGAAGGACTAGCGAGTAATGAGCAGTTCTTC.

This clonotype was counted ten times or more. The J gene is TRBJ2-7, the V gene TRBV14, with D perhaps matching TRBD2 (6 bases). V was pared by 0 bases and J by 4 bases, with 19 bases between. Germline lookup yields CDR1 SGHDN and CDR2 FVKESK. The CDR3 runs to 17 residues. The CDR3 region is CASSQDHHAGPMYEQYF. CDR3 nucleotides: TGTGCCAGCAGCCAAGATCACCACGCGGGGCCTATGTACGAGCAGTACTTC.

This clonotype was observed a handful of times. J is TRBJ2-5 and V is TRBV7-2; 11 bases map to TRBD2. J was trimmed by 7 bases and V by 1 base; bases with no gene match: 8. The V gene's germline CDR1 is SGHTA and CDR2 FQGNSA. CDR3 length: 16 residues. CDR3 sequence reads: CASSLGVSGGGGTQYF. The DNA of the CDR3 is TGTGCCAGCAGCTTAGGAGTTAGCGGGGGGGGCGGGACCCAGTACTTC.

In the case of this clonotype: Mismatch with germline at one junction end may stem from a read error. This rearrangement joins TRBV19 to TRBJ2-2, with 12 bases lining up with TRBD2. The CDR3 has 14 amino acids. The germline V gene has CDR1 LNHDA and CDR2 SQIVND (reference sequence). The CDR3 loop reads CATSLAGGPGELSF. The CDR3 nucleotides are TGTGCCACATCCCTAGCGGGAGGGCCCGGGGAGCTGTCTTTT.

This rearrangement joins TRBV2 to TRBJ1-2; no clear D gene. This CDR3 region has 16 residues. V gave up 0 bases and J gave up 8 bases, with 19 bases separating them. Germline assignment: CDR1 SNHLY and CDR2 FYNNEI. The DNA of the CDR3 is TGTGCCAGCAGTGAAGCCATCTCGAGAGTCTCGCGGGGCTACACCTTC. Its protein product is CASSEAISRVSRGYTF. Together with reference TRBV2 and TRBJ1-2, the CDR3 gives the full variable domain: EPEVTQTPSHQVTQMGQEVILRCVPISNHLYFYWYRQILGQKVEFLVSFYNNEISEKSEIFDDQFSVERPDGSNFTLKIRSTKLEDSAMYFCASSEAISRVSRGYTFGSGTRLTVV.

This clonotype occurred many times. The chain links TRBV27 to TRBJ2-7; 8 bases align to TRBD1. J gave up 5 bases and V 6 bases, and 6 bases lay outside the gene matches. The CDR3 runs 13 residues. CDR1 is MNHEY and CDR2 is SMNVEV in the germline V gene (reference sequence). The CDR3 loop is CASRADRGDEQYF. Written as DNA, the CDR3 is TGTGCCAGCAGAGCCGACAGGGGCGACGAGCAGTACTTC.

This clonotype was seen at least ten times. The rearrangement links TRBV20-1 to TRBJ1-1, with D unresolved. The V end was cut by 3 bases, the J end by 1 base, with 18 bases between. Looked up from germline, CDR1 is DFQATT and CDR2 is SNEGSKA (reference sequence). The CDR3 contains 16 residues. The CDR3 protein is CSARVFRGEGNTEAFF. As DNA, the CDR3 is TGCAGTGCTAGGGTGTTTCGGGGTGAAGGGAACACTGAAGCTTTCTTT.

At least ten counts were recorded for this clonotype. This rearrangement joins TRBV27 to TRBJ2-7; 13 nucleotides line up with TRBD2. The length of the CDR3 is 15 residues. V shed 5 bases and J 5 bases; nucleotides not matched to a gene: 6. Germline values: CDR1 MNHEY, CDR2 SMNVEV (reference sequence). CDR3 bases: TGTGCCAGCAGTCTGACTAGCGGGAGGATCCACGAGCAGTACTTC. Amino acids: CASSLTSGRIHEQYF.

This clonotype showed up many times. This chain's CDR3 is CASSHTDIAYGYTF. In DNA, the CDR3 is TGTGCCAGCAGCCACACCGATATCGCCTATGGCTACACCTTC. The V gene is TRBV16, the J gene TRBJ1-2; D unresolved. Trimming left V 3 bases short and J 4 bases short, with 12 bases between. The CDR3 extends over 14 amino acids. The germline V gene encodes CDR1 KGHSY and CDR2 FQNENV.

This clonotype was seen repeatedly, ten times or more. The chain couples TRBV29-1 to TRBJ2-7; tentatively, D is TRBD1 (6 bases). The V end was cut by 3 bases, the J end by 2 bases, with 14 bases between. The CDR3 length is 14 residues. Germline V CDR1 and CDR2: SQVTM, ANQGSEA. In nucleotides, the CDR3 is TGCAGCGTTGACGGAGACAGGAGCCCCTACGAGCAGTACTTC. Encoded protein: CSVDGDRSPYEQYF.

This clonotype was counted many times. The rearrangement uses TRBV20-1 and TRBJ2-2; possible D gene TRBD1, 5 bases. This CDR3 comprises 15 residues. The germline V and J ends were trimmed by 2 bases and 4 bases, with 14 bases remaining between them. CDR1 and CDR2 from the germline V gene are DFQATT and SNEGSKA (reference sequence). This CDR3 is CSARPPGRVTGELFF. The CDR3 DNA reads TGCAGTGCTAGACCCCCGGGCAGGGTCACCGGGGAGCTGTTTTTT.

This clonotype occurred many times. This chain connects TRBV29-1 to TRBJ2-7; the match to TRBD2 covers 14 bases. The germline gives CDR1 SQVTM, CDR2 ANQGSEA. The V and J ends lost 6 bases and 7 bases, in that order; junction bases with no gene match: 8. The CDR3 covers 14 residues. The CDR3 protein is CSVSGTSGSEEQYF. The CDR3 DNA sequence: TGCAGCGTATCCGGGACTAGCGGGAGCGAGGAGCAGTACTTC.

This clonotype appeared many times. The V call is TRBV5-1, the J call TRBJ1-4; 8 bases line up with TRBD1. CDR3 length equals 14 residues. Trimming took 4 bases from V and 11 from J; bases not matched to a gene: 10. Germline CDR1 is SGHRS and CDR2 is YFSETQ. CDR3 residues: CASSTGQGFDKLFF. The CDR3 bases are TGCGCCAGCAGCACTGGACAGGGCTTTGATAAACTGTTTTTT. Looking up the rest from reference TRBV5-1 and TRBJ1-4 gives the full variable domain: KAGVTQTPRYLIKTRGQQVTLSCSPISGHRSVSWYQQTPGQGLQFLFEYFSETQRNKGNFPGRFSGRQFSNSRSEMNVSTLELGDSALYLCASSTGQGFDKLFFGSGTQLSVL.

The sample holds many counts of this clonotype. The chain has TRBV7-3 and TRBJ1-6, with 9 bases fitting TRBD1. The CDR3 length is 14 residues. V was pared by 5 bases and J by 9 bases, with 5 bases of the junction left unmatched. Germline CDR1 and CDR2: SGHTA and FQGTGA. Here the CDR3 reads CASSPTGGGSPLHF. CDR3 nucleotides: TGTGCCAGCAGCCCGACAGGGGGAGGTTCACCCCTCCACTTT.

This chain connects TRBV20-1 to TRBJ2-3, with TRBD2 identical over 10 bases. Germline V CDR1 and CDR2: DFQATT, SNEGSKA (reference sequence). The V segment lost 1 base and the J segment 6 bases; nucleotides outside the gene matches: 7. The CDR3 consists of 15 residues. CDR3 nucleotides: TGCAGTGCTAGAGTACTAGCGGGACGGGGGGATACGCAGTATTTT. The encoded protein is CSARVLAGRGDTQYF.

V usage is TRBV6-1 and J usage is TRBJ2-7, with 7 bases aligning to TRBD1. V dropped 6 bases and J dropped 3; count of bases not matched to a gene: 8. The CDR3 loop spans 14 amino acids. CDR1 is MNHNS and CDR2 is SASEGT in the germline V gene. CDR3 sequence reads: CASRPGQTNYEQYF. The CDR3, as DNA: TGTGCCAGCAGACCGGGACAGACAAACTACGAGCAGTACTTC.

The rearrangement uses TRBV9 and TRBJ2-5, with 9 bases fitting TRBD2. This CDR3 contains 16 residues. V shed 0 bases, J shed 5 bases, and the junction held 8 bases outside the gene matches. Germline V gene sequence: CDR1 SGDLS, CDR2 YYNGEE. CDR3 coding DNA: TGTGCCAGCAGCGTAGAGGGGACTAGCTTTAGGGAGACCCAGTACTTC. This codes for CASSVEGTSFRETQYF. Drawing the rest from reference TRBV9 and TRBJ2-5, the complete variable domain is DSGVTQTPKHLITATGQRVTLRCSPRSGDLSVYWYQQSLDQGLQFLIQYYNGEERAKGNILERFSAQQFPDLHSELNLSSLELGDSALYFCASSVEGTSFRETQYFGPGTRLLVL.

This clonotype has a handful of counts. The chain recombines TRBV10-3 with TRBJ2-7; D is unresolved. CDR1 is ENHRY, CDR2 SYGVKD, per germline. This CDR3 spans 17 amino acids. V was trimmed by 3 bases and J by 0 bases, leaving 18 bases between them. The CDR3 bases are TGTGCCATCAGTGACCCAAGGACGGATAAGAGCTCCTACGAGCAGTACTTC. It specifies CAISDPRTDKSSYEQYF.

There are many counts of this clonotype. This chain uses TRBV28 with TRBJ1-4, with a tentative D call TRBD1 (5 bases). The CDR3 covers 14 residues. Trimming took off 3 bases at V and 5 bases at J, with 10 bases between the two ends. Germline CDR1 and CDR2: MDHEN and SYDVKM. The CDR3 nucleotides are TGTGCCAGCAGTTTTGTGGGGGGGAATGAAAAACTGTTTTTT. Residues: CASSFVGGNEKLFF.

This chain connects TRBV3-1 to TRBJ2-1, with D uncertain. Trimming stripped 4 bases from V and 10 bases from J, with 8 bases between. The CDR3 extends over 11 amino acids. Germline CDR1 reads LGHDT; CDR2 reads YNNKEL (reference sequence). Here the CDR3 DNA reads TGTGCCAGCAGCCCAGCGTGGGAGCAGTTCTTC. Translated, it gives CASSPAWEQFF.

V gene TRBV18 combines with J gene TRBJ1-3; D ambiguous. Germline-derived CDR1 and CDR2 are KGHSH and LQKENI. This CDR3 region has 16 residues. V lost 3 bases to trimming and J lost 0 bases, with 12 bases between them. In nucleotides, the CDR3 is TGTGCCAGCTCACCTTCCGGACCTTCCTCTGGAAACACCATATATTTT. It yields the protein CASSPSGPSSGNTIYF.

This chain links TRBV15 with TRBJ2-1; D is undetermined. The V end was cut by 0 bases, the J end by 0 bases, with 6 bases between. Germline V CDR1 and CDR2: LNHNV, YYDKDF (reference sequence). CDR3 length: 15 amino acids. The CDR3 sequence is CATSRDKSSYNEQFF. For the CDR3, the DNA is TGTGCCACCAGCAGAGACAAAAGCTCCTACAATGAGCAGTTCTTC.

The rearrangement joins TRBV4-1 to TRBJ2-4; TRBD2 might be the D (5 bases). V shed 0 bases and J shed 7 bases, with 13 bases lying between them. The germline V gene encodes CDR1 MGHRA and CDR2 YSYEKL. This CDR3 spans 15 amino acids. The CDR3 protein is CASSQDSGVNNIQYF. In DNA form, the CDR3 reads TGCGCCAGCAGCCAAGACTCCGGGGTAAACAACATTCAGTACTTC.

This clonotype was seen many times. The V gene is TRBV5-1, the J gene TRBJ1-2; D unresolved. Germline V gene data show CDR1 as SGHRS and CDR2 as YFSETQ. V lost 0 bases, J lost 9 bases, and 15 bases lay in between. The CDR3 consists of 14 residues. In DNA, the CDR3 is TGCGCCAGCAGCTTGGGTGACGGCGATAGGAGCTACACCTTC. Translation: CASSLGDGDRSYTF.

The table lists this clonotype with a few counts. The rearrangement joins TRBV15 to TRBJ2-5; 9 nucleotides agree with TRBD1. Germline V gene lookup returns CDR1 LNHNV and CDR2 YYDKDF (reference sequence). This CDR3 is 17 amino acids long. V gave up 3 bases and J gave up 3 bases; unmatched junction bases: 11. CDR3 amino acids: CATSSPLDRGREETQYF. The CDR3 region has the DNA TGTGCCACCAGCAGCCCTCTGGACAGGGGAAGGGAAGAGACCCAGTACTTC.